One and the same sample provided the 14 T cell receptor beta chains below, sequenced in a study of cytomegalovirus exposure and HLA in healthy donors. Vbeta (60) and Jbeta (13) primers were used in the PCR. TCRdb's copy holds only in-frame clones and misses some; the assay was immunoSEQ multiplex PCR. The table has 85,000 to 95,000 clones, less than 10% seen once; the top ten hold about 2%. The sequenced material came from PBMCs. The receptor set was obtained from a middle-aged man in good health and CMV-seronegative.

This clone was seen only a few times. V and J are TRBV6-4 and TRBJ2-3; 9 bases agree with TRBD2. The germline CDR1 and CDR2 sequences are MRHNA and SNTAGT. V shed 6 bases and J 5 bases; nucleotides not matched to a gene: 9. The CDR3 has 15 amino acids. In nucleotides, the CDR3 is TGTGCCAGCAGGCTGGTAGCGGGAGTGGTAGATACGCAGTATTTT. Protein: CASRLVAGVVDTQYF.

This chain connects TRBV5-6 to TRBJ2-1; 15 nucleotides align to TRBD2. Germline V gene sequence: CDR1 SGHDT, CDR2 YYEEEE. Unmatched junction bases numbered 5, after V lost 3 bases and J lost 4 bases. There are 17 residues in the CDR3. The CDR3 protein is CASSSYGTSGGYNEQFF. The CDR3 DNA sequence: TGTGCCAGCAGCTCCTACGGGACTAGCGGGGGGTACAATGAGCAGTTCTTC.

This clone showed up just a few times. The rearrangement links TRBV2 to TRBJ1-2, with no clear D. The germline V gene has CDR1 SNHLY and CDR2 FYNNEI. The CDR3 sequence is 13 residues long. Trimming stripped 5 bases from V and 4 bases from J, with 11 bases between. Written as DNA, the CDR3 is TGTGCCAGCAGTCCACAGTCCCCCTATGGCTACACCTTC. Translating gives CASSPQSPYGYTF.

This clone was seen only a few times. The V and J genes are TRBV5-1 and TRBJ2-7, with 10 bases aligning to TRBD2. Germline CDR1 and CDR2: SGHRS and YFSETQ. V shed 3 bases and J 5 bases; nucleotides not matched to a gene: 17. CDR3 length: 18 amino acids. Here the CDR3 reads CASSSLGPSGLATNEQYF. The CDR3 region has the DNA TGCGCCAGCAGCTCGCTCGGCCCGTCGGGACTAGCGACCAACGAGCAGTACTTC.

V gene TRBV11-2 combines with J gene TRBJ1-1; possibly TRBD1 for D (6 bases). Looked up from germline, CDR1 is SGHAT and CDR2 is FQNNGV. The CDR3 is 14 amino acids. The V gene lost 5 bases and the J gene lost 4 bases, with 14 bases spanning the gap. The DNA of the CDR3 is TGTGCCAGCAGCCCGGGACAATGGGGCACTGAAGCTTTCTTT. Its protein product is CASSPGQWGTEAFF.

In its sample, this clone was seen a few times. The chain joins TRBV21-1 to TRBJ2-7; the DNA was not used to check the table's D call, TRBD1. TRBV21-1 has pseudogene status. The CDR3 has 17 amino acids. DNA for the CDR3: TGTGCCAGCAAGGGAAGTCGGACAGGGTGTCCCTACTACGAGCAGTACTTC. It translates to CASKGSRTGCPYYEQYF.

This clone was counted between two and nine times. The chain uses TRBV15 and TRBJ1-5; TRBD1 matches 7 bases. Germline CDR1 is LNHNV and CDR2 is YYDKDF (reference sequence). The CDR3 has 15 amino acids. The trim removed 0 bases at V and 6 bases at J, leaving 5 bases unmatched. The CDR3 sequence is CATSREGQRPQPQHF. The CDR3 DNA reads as TGTGCCACCAGCAGAGAGGGACAGCGGCCTCAGCCCCAGCATTTT.

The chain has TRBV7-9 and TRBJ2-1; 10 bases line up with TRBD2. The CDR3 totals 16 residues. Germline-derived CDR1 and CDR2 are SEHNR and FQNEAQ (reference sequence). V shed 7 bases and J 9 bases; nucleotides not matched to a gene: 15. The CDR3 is CASTSASGSVEGEQFF. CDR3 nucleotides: TGTGCCAGCACCTCCGCTAGCGGGAGTGTGGAAGGTGAGCAGTTCTTC.

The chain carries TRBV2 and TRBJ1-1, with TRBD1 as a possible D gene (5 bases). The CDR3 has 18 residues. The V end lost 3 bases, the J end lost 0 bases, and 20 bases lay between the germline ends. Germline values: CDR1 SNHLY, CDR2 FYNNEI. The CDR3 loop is CASSDRPPSRGLNTEAFF. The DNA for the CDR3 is TGTGCCAGCAGTGATCGCCCCCCCTCTAGGGGTTTGAACACTGAAGCTTTCTTT.

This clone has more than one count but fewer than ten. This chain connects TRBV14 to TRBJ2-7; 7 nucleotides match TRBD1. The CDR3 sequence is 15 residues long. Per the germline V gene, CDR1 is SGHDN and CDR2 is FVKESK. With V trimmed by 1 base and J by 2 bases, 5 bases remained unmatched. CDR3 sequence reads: CASSQVDRPAYEQYF. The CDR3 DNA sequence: TGTGCCAGCAGCCAAGTGGACAGGCCCGCCTACGAGCAGTACTTC.

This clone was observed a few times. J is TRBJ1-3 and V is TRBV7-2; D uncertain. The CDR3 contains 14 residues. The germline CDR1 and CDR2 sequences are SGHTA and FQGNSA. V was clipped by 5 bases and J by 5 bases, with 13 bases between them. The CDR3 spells CASSTGVGRNTIYF. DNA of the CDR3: TGTGCCAGCAGCACCGGGGTTGGGAGAAACACCATATATTTT.

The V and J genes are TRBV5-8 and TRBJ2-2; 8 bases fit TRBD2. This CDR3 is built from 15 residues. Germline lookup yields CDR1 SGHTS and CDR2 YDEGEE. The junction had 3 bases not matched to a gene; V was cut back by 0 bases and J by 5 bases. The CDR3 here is CASSLGLAGTGELFF. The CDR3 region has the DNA TGTGCCAGCAGCTTGGGATTAGCGGGAACCGGGGAGCTGTTTTTT.

CDR3 DNA: TGTGCCAGCAGGTCAGGGGGCTCTGGGGCCAACGTCCTGACTTTC. Translating it yields CASRSGGSGANVLTF. The chain couples TRBV25-1 to TRBJ2-6; 7 bases match TRBD1. CDR1 MGHDK and CDR2 SYGVNS come from the germline V gene. The ends lost 6 bases at V and 0 bases at J; junction bases unmatched: 2. The CDR3 spans 15 residues.

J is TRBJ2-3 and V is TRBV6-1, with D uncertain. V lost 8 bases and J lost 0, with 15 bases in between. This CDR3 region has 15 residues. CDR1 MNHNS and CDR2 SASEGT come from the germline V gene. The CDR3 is CASALLGSSTDTQYF. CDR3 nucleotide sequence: TGTGCCAGCGCCCTCTTGGGCTCTAGCACAGATACGCAGTATTTT.